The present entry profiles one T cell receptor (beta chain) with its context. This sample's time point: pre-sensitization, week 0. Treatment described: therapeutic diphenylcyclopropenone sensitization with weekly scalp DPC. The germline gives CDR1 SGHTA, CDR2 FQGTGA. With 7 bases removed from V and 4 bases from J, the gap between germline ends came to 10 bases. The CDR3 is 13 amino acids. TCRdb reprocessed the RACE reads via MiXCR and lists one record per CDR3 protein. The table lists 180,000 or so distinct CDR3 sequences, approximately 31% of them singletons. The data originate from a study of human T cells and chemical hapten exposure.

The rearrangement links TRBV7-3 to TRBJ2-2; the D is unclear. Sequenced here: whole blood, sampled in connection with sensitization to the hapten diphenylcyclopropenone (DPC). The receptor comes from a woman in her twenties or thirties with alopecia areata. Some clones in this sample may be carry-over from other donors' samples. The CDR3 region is CASTSGFTGELFF. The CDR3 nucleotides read TGTGCCAGCACGAGTGGGTTCACCGGGGAGCTGTTTTTT.